These 17 T cell receptor beta chains share one sample of origin, sequenced in a study of blood T cell repertoires in COVID-19. Assay: immunoSEQ multiplex PCR; the TCRdb copy retains only in-frame clones and omits some. This sample has approximately 120,000 clones, with roughly 86% found just once. The sequenced material came from peripheral blood. Receptor source: a human donor in a cohort sampled during active COVID-19.

The rearrangement joins TRBV6-5 to TRBJ2-7, with 9 nucleotides matching TRBD1. Germline CDR1 reads MNHEY; CDR2 reads SVGAGI. This CDR3 comprises 14 residues. Germline trimming cut 8 bases from V and 6 bases from J; bases unmatched to any gene: 11. The CDR3 sequence: CASPRDRVGVEQYF. As DNA, the CDR3 is TGTGCCAGCCCTCGGGACAGGGTAGGCGTCGAGCAGTACTTC.

The V call is TRBV5-1, the J call TRBJ2-1; the match to TRBD2 covers 10 bases. The germline V gene has CDR1 SGHRS and CDR2 YFSETQ. The J segment lost 9 bases and the V segment lost 0 bases, leaving 3 bases of the junction unmatched. This CDR3 region has 14 residues. CDR3 coding DNA: TGCGCCAGCAGCTTGGCTAGCGGGAGACTTGAGCAGTTCTTC. Translated: CASSLASGRLEQFF. Looking up the rest from reference TRBV5-1 and TRBJ2-1 gives the full variable domain: KAGVTQTPRYLIKTRGQQVTLSCSPISGHRSVSWYQQTPGQGLQFLFEYFSETQRNKGNFPGRFSGRQFSNSRSEMNVSTLELGDSALYLCASSLASGRLEQFFGPGTRLTVL.

The genes are TRBV4-1 and TRBJ1-4; TRBD1 might be the D (5 bases). Germline values: CDR1 MGHRA, CDR2 YSYEKL. V was shortened by 5 bases and J by 0 bases, with 10 bases between the two germline ends. CDR3 length: 15 amino acids. DNA of the CDR3: TGCGCCAGCAGCTATCCAGGGACAACTAATGAAAAACTGTTTTTT. Protein: CASSYPGTTNEKLFF.

The J gene is TRBJ1-1, the V gene TRBV5-1; the D is unclear. V shed 2 bases and J shed 3 bases, with 8 bases lying between them. Germline V gene lookup returns CDR1 SGHRS and CDR2 YFSETQ. The CDR3 loop spans 13 amino acids. This CDR3 reads CASSFVLDTEAFF. As DNA, the CDR3 is TGCGCCAGCAGCTTTGTCTTAGACACTGAAGCTTTCTTT.

V gene TRBV7-7 combines with J gene TRBJ2-1, with D perhaps TRBD2 (5 bases). The germline V gene has CDR1 SSHAT and CDR2 FNYEAQ (reference sequence). V was clipped by 6 bases and J by 8 bases, with 23 bases between them. The CDR3 length is 16 residues. The CDR3 is CASSRNPGNEKDEQFF. The CDR3 DNA is TGTGCCAGCAGTCGAAACCCCGGGAACGAGAAAGATGAGCAGTTCTTC. Combining the CDR3 with reference TRBV7-7 and TRBJ2-1 gives the whole variable domain GAGVSQSPRYKVTKRGQDVTLRCDPISSHATLYWYQQALGQGPEFLTYFNYEAQPDKSGLPSDRFSAERPEGSISTLTIQRTEQRDSAMYRCASSRNPGNEKDEQFFGPGTRLTVL.

CDR3: CASRKGNRDWEKLFF. The DNA for the CDR3 is TGTGCCAGCAGAAAGGGCAACAGGGATTGGGAAAAACTGTTTTTT. The chain couples TRBV27 to TRBJ1-4; D might be TRBD1 (6 bases). Germline values: CDR1 MNHEY, CDR2 SMNVEV (reference sequence). This CDR3 spans 15 amino acids. V was cut by 6 bases and J by 8 bases, with 19 bases left in between.

The rearrangement uses TRBV28 and TRBJ1-4; TRBD1 matches 9 bases. This CDR3 comprises 14 residues. V shed 3 bases and J 8 bases; nucleotides not matched to a gene: 4. The germline gives CDR1 MDHEN, CDR2 SYDVKM. CDR3 amino acids: CASSFRTGVEKLFF. The CDR3, as DNA: TGTGCCAGCAGTTTCCGGACAGGGGTAGAAAAACTGTTTTTT.

The chain is built from TRBV5-4 and TRBJ1-6; D gene unclear. CDR3 length: 13 amino acids. Per germline, CDR1 SGHNT and CDR2 YYREEE (reference sequence). The V and J ends lost 2 bases and 6 bases respectively, with 6 bases between them. The CDR3 bases are TGTGCCAGCAGCTTCCAGGTTAATTCACCCCTCCACTTT. Its protein is CASSFQVNSPLHF.

Only a few counts were recorded for this clone. The chain couples TRBV18 to TRBJ1-2; 7 positions agree with TRBD1. Germline assignment: CDR1 KGHSH and CDR2 LQKENI. V lost 0 bases and J lost 4; bases outside the gene matches: 8. The CDR3 contains 16 residues. The CDR3 region is CASSPPEVEGAYGYTF. Here the CDR3 DNA reads TGTGCCAGCTCACCACCGGAAGTAGAGGGGGCCTATGGCTACACCTTC.

The V gene is TRBV11-2, the J gene TRBJ2-7; 9 nucleotides agree with TRBD2. Germline loops: CDR1 SGHAT, CDR2 FQNNGV. The CDR3 has 15 amino acids. V gave up 4 bases and J gave up 0 bases; unmatched junction bases: 4. The CDR3 DNA reads TGTGCCAGCAGCTGGGTAGCGGGGGTCTCCTACGAGCAGTACTTC. Translated: CASSWVAGVSYEQYF.

Only a few counts were recorded for this clone. The chain uses TRBV6-6 and TRBJ1-6; D is unclear. Germline V CDR1 and CDR2: MNHNY, SVGAGI (reference sequence). The CDR3 covers 16 residues. The V and J ends lost 0 bases and 7 bases respectively, with 13 bases between them. This CDR3 reads CASSYSMAGWNSPLHF. The CDR3, as DNA: TGTGCCAGCAGTTACTCCATGGCGGGTTGGAATTCACCCCTCCACTTT.

This clone was seen a handful of times. V usage is TRBV5-4 and J usage is TRBJ1-3; perhaps TRBD1 as D (5 bases). The V gene's germline CDR1 is SGHNT and CDR2 YYREEE (reference sequence). CDR3 length: 15 amino acids. V lost 3 bases and J lost 4, with 14 bases in between. The CDR3 region has the DNA TGTGCCAGCAGCTATCAAGGGGCGCGAGGAAACACCATATATTTT. Its protein is CASSYQGARGNTIYF. The variable domain in full, with the rest retrieved from reference TRBV5-4 and TRBJ1-3, is ETGVTQSPTHLIKTRGQQVTLRCSSQSGHNTVSWYQQALGQGPQFIFQYYREEENGRGNFPPRFSGLQFPNYSSELNVNALELDDSALYLCASSYQGARGNTIYFGEGSWLTVV.

The V call is TRBV10-3, the J call TRBJ1-5; 7 nucleotides align to TRBD1. The germline CDR1 and CDR2 sequences are ENHRY and SYGVKD. The trim removed 3 bases at V and 6 bases at J, leaving 5 bases unmatched. The CDR3 spans 14 residues. CDR3 nucleotide sequence: TGTGCCATCAGTGAAGCGACAGGGATTCAGCCCCAGCATTTT. Protein sequence: CAISEATGIQPQHF.

This clone appeared a single time. The chain uses TRBV6-5 and TRBJ2-7, with 9 bases fitting TRBD1. The CDR3 sequence is 13 residues long. Germline values: CDR1 MNHEY, CDR2 SVGAGI. J gave up 5 bases and V 6 bases, and 5 bases lay outside the gene matches. The CDR3 loop is CASSPTGGNEQYF. DNA for the CDR3: TGTGCCAGCAGCCCCACAGGGGGCAACGAGCAGTACTTC.

This sequence joins TRBV5-1 and TRBJ1-2; 7 bases align to TRBD1. The CDR3 runs 14 residues. CDR1 and CDR2 from the germline V gene are SGHRS and YFSETQ. V lost 4 bases and J lost 4; bases outside the gene matches: 7. DNA of the CDR3: TGCGCCAGCAGCCCCCTGGGGGACAGCTATGGCTACACCTTC. This encodes CASSPLGDSYGYTF.

This clone was counted many times. This chain joins TRBV28 and TRBJ1-1; no firm D call. Germline lookup yields CDR1 MDHEN and CDR2 SYDVKM. Trimming took off 3 bases at V and 5 bases at J, with 7 bases between the two ends. This CDR3 region has 12 residues. CDR3 sequence: CASSLRATEAFF. CDR3 DNA sequence: TGTGCCAGCAGTTTGAGGGCAACTGAAGCTTTCTTT. The whole variable domain, filled in from reference TRBV28 and TRBJ1-1, reads DVKVTQSSRYLVKRTGEKVFLECVQDMDHENMFWYRQDPGLGLRLIYFSYDVKMKEKGDIPEGYSVSREKKERFSLILESASTNQTSMYLCASSLRATEAFFGQGTRLTVV.

The genes are TRBV29-1 and TRBJ1-2; the D gene is possibly TRBD1 (5 bases). CDR1 and CDR2 from the germline V gene are SQVTM and ANQGSEA. There are 13 residues in the CDR3. Trimming took off 3 bases at V and 3 bases at J, with 11 bases between the two ends. CDR3 nucleotides: TGCAGCGTTGAGGCCGGCAGGGACTATGGCTACACCTTC. This sequence encodes CSVEAGRDYGYTF.